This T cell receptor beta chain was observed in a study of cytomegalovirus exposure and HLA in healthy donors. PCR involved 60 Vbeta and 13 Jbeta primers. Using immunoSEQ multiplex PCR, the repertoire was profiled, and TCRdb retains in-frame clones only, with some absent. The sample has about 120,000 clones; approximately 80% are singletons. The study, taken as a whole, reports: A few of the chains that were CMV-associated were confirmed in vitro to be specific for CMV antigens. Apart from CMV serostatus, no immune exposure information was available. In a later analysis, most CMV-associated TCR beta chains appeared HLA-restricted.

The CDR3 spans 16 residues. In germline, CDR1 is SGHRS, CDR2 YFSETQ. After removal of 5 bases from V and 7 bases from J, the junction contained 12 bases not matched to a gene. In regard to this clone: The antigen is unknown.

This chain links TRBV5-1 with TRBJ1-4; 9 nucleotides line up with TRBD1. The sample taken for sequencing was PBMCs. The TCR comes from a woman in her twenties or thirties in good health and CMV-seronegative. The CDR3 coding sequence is TGCGCCAGCAGAAGCAGTGCACAGGGGGCTAGTGAAAAACTGTTTTTT. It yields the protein CASRSSAQGASEKLFF.